Listed below are T cell receptor beta chains from one sample, sequenced in a study of T cell repertoires in cytomegalovirus infection. These TCRs' antigens remain unknown. TCRdb processed the reads anew with MiXCR; each CDR3 protein has one entry. This table holds under 300,000 distinct CDR3 sequences, 22% found once. Sequenced material: cultured PBMCs, taken from culture after CMV antigen stimulation. The receptor source for this set is a human donor in good health (CMV status not recorded). Some clones in this sample may be carry-over from other donors' samples. Each CDR3 is given with its conserved first and last residue. D genes are given only for firm matches. For some rows the clone size is stated as once, few or many, or as a class when expanded; others skip it.

J: TRBJ1-1
D: .
V: TRBV19
size: many
DNA: TGTGCCAGTAGTATTAGCGGTATTTTCCCTGAAGCTTTCTTT
CDR3: CASSISGIFPEAFF

J: TRBJ2-5
D: .
V: TRBV12-3/TRBV12-4
size: many
DNA: TGTGCCAGCAGTTTCAGGCCGTTCCAAGAGACCCAGTACTTC
CDR3: CASSFRPFQETQYF

J: TRBJ2-5
D: TRBD2
V: TRBV27
size: .
DNA: TGTGCCAGCAGACGGGCCGGGGGGGGACAAGAGACCCAGTACTTC
CDR3: CASRRAGGGQETQYF

J: TRBJ2-1
D: TRBD2
V: TRBV20-1
size: .
DNA: TGCAGTGCTGAGGCCAGGGCCTCTAGCGGGAGTCCCTACAATGAGCAGTTCTTC
CDR3: CSAEARASSGSPYNEQFF

J: TRBJ2-7
D: TRBD1
V: TRBV9
size: .
DNA: TGTGCCAGCAGCGTAGAAACAGGGGTAGGATACGAGCAGTACTTC
CDR3: CASSVETGVGYEQYF

J: TRBJ2-5
D: .
V: TRBV7-6
size: many
DNA: TGTGCCAGCAGCTCTAAAACCGGGACTCCGGAGAGAGAGACCCAGTACTTC
CDR3: CASSSKTGTPERETQYF

J: TRBJ1-6
D: .
V: TRBV19
size: .
DNA: TGTGCCAGTAGCCGACAGAGAAATTCACCCCTCCACTTT
CDR3: CASSRQRNSPLHF

J: TRBJ2-7
D: .
V: TRBV28
size: .
DNA: TGTGCCAGCAGTTCCATCGGTGGGAGGCGTAACTACTACGAGCAGTACTTC
CDR3: CASSSIGGRRNYYEQYF

J: TRBJ2-1
D: .
V: TRBV19
size: .
DNA: TGTGCCAGTAGTAGGGGGTTGGATGAGCAGTTCTTC
CDR3: CASSRGLDEQFF

J: TRBJ2-1
D: .
V: TRBV5-5
size: .
DNA: TGTGCCAGCAGCTTTTCGGCCTATAATGAGCAGTTCTTC
CDR3: CASSFSAYNEQFF

J: TRBJ1-2
D: .
V: TRBV7-9
size: few
DNA: TGTGCCAGCAGCTTAGCGGCCACATCCTATGGCTACACCTTC
CDR3: CASSLAATSYGYTF

J: TRBJ1-2
D: .
V: TRBV19
size: .
DNA: TGTGCCAGTAGTACCGGACCTAACCCCCTCTATGGCTACACCTTC
CDR3: CASSTGPNPLYGYTF

J: TRBJ1-1
D: TRBD1
V: TRBV5-1
size: few
DNA: TGCGCCAGCAGCTGGAGACAGGGTGGGAACACTGAAGCTTTCTTT
CDR3: CASSWRQGGNTEAFF

J: TRBJ1-1
D: .
V: TRBV4-1
size: .
DNA: TGCGCCAGCAGCCTCATTCCGAGGCAAATGAACACTGAAGCTTTCTTT
CDR3: CASSLIPRQMNTEAFF

J: TRBJ2-4
D: .
V: TRBV11-2
size: .
DNA: TGTGCCAGCAGTCTCGGTTTTAGCGACACTATTCAGTACTTC
CDR3: CASSLGFSDTIQYF

J: TRBJ2-5
D: TRBD2
V: TRBV12-3/TRBV12-4
size: few
DNA: TGTGCCAGCAGTCTAGAACTAGCGGGAGTGCGAGAGACCCAGTACTTC
CDR3: CASSLELAGVRETQYF

J: TRBJ2-5
D: TRBD2
V: TRBV9
size: .
DNA: TGTGCCAGCAGCGCACTAGCGGGAGCGAGGGAGACCCAGTACTTC
CDR3: CASSALAGARETQYF

J: TRBJ2-3
D: .
V: TRBV28
size: .
DNA: TGTGCCAGCCGCCCAGACCGGACAGCCTTAATCTGGCAGTATTTT
CDR3: CASRPDRTALIWQYF

J: TRBJ1-4
D: .
V: TRBV12-3/TRBV12-4
size: many
DNA: TGTGCCAGCAGAGTGACGGGGGGAGAAAAACTGTTTTTT
CDR3: CASRVTGGEKLFF

J: TRBJ2-1
D: .
V: TRBV7-9
size: few
DNA: TGTGCCAGTCGGACGCTGGGGAATGAGCAGTTCTTC
CDR3: CASRTLGNEQFF

J: TRBJ2-7
D: TRBD1
V: TRBV15
size: .
DNA: TGTGCCACCAGCAAACGGACAGGGGACGAGCAGTACTTC
CDR3: CATSKRTGDEQYF

J: TRBJ2-3
D: .
V: TRBV2
size: few
DNA: TGTGCCAGCACTGGCACAGATACGCAGTATTTT
CDR3: CASTGTDTQYF

J: TRBJ2-5
D: .
V: TRBV29-1
size: .
DNA: TGCAGCGTTTTGCGCCAAAAAGAGACCCAGTACTTC
CDR3: CSVLRQKETQYF

J: TRBJ2-5
D: .
V: TRBV6-2/TRBV6-3
size: .
DNA: TGTGCCAGCAGGATCGGGGAGACCCAGTACTTC
CDR3: CASRIGETQYF

J: TRBJ1-2
D: .
V: TRBV12-3/TRBV12-4
size: .
DNA: TGTGCCAGCAAGGAGCTACAGGCCGGGAGGGGCTACACCTTC
CDR3: CASKELQAGRGYTF

J: TRBJ2-1
D: TRBD2
V: TRBV27
size: .
DNA: TGTGCCAGCAGTCCCCGAGGCGCGGGAGATGGGAATGAGCAGTTCTTC
CDR3: CASSPRGAGDGNEQFF

J: TRBJ2-3
D: TRBD2
V: TRBV6-2/TRBV6-3
size: few
DNA: TGTGCCAGCCTAGCAAGACTAGCGAACCCCGGAGACACAGATACGCAGTATTTT
CDR3: CASLARLANPGDTDTQYF

J: TRBJ1-5
D: .
V: TRBV19
size: .
DNA: TGTGCCAGTAAAAGGGCAGGGGATAGCAATCAGCCCCAGCATTTT
CDR3: CASKRAGDSNQPQHF

J: TRBJ2-6
D: .
V: TRBV7-9
size: .
DNA: TGTGCCAGCAGCCCCTCTGGGGCCAACGTCCTGACTTTC
CDR3: CASSPSGANVLTF

J: TRBJ2-1
D: .
V: TRBV6-2/TRBV6-3
size: .
DNA: TGTGCCAGCAGCCGCGAGGTACCCAAGAGCTCCTACAATGAGCAGTTCTTC
CDR3: CASSREVPKSSYNEQFF

J: TRBJ2-1
D: TRBD2
V: TRBV7-2
size: many
DNA: TGTGCCAGCAGCCCGGGACTAGCGGGAGATGGGAAGCAGTTCTTC
CDR3: CASSPGLAGDGKQFF

J: TRBJ2-5
D: .
V: TRBV6-6
size: few
DNA: TGTGCCAGCAGTTACCCAGCAAGGGTTAAAGAGACCCAGTACTTC
CDR3: CASSYPARVKETQYF

J: TRBJ2-7
D: TRBD1
V: TRBV6-5
size: .
DNA: TGTGCCAGCAGTGGCGGACAGGGAATATCCTACGAGCAGTACTTC
CDR3: CASSGGQGISYEQYF

J: TRBJ2-5
D: .
V: TRBV7-2
size: many
DNA: TGTGCCAGCAGCTTAGCCCCTAGGGGAGGCGTGTACTTC
CDR3: CASSLAPRGGVYF

J: TRBJ2-5
D: TRBD2
V: TRBV7-2
size: .
DNA: TGTGCCAGCAGCTTAGGTAGCGGGTCCCGAACAAATCAAGAGACCCAGTACTTC
CDR3: CASSLGSGSRTNQETQYF

J: TRBJ2-7
D: .
V: TRBV10-3
size: few
DNA: TGTGCCATCAGCAGAGACAGTATGTACGAGCAGTACTTC
CDR3: CAISRDSMYEQYF

J: TRBJ2-1
D: .
V: TRBV11-2
size: many
DNA: TGTGCCAGCAGCTTAGAGAAAAGGTCCCGGGATGAGCAGTTCTTC
CDR3: CASSLEKRSRDEQFF

J: TRBJ1-3
D: .
V: TRBV15
size: .
DNA: TGTGCCACCAGCGCGGGACAAATTTACTCTGGAAACACCATATATTTT
CDR3: CATSAGQIYSGNTIYF

J: TRBJ2-1
D: .
V: TRBV2
size: .
DNA: TGTGCCAGCAGTGAAGGGGGGCGGCGATACAATGAGCAGTTCTTC
CDR3: CASSEGGRRYNEQFF

J: TRBJ2-5
D: TRBD2
V: TRBV27
size: many
DNA: TGTGCCAGCAGTTCCTCACTAGCGGGAGGGTGGCGACAAGAGACCCAGTACTTC
CDR3: CASSSSLAGGWRQETQYF

J: TRBJ2-1
D: TRBD1
V: TRBV5-1
size: .
DNA: TGCGCCAGCAGCTCTTACAGGGGGAATGAGCAGTTCTTC
CDR3: CASSSYRGNEQFF

J: TRBJ1-5
D: TRBD1
V: TRBV6-1
size: .
DNA: TGTGCCAGCAGCGAGACAGGGGATTCCCGGCCCCAGCATTTT
CDR3: CASSETGDSRPQHF

J: TRBJ2-3
D: .
V: TRBV5-4
size: many
DNA: TGTGCCAGCAGCCACAACAGATTCACAGATACGCAGTATTTT
CDR3: CASSHNRFTDTQYF

J: TRBJ2-1
D: .
V: TRBV7-3
size: many
DNA: TGTGCCAGCAGCACCGCGACGTCTCATGAGCAGTTCTTC
CDR3: CASSTATSHEQFF

J: TRBJ2-1
D: .
V: TRBV4-1
size: few
DNA: TGCGCCAGCAGCCCTCCGGGCCTAAAGTACGATGAGCAGTTCTTC
CDR3: CASSPPGLKYDEQFF

J: TRBJ1-5
D: .
V: TRBV7-9
size: once
DNA: TGTGCCAGCAGCTCCTCTGCGGGTCAGCCCCAGCATTTT
CDR3: CASSSSAGQPQHF

J: TRBJ2-7
D: .
V: TRBV28
size: .
DNA: TGTGCCAGCAGTTTTTCAGGATTCTACGAGCAGTACTTC
CDR3: CASSFSGFYEQYF

J: TRBJ2-7
D: .
V: TRBV6-2/TRBV6-3
size: few
DNA: TGTGCCAGCAGTTACCTGGGGGAAAACTACGAGCAGTACTTC
CDR3: CASSYLGENYEQYF

J: TRBJ2-1
D: TRBD1
V: TRBV20-1
size: few
DNA: TGCAGTTCCTGGGGGTCAGGGGGCTACAATGAGCAGTTCTTC
CDR3: CSSWGSGGYNEQFF

J: TRBJ1-6
D: TRBD1
V: TRBV2
size: few
DNA: TGTGCCAGCAGGGTGACAGGGACTAGAGATTCACCCCTCCACTTT
CDR3: CASRVTGTRDSPLHF

J: TRBJ2-1
D: .
V: TRBV7-9
size: many
DNA: TGTGCCAGCACCCCAGAGCGGATCGTAACTAGAAGGGGTGCTGAGCAGTTCTTC
CDR3: CASTPERIVTRRGAEQFF

J: TRBJ1-2
D: .
V: TRBV5-5
size: .
DNA: TGTGCCAGCAGCTCCCAAGATGGTGGCTACACCTTC
CDR3: CASSSQDGGYTF

J: TRBJ1-1
D: TRBD1
V: TRBV7-9
size: .
DNA: TGTGCCAGTCAAGAGGGGGGACAGGGACGGAACACTGAAGCTTTCTTT
CDR3: CASQEGGQGRNTEAFF

J: TRBJ1-1
D: TRBD1
V: TRBV6-1
size: few
DNA: TGTGCCAGCAGGGGGACAGGGGCGGTTGAAGCTTTCTTT
CDR3: CASRGTGAVEAFF

J: TRBJ2-5
D: .
V: TRBV12-3/TRBV12-4
size: .
DNA: TGTGCCAGCAGTTCGGACGGGGAAGTGACCCAGTACTTC
CDR3: CASSSDGEVTQYF

J: TRBJ1-5
D: .
V: TRBV11-2
size: few
DNA: TGTGCCAGCAGCCCCCCGGCAGGGAGCAATCAGCCCCAGCATTTT
CDR3: CASSPPAGSNQPQHF

J: TRBJ1-2
D: .
V: TRBV7-2
size: few
DNA: TGTGCCAGCAGCTCAGCCGGGCCTACCAGGGGCTACACCTTC
CDR3: CASSSAGPTRGYTF